This T cell receptor (beta chain) comes out of a study of immune evolution from preneoplasia to lung adenocarcinoma. The data were produced by immunoSEQ multiplex PCR, yet TCRdb's version contains in-frame clones alone and is incomplete. The sample lists some 3,500 clones; around 81% were seen once. Each case's diagnosis was confirmed by two pathologists on H&E. Macro-dissection enriched premalignant or tumor cells before nucleic acid extraction. Sequenced: FFPE lung adenocarcinoma in situ tissue. The sequence came from a person aged 65 to 85 with lung adenocarcinoma.

CDR3 coding DNA: TGTGCCATCAGTGAGTCATCGCAGCTCACCGGGGAGCTGTTTTTT. It translates to CAISESSQLTGELFF. The chain employs TRBV10-3 and TRBJ2-2; no reliable D call. The germline V and J ends were trimmed by 0 bases and 4 bases, with 9 bases remaining between them. Germline loops: CDR1 ENHRY, CDR2 SYGVKD. This CDR3 spans 15 amino acids.